This entry is about one T cell receptor (beta chain). Its specificity is not known. This specimen comes from a study of cytomegalovirus exposure and HLA in healthy donors. The PCR employed 60 Vbeta primers together with 13 Jbeta primers. TCRdb's copy holds only in-frame clones and misses some; the assay was immunoSEQ multiplex PCR. The data hold under 200,000 clones, with approximately 85% observed a single time. The study's findings and limits: It emerged from a later analysis that several of the most significant clusters appeared to be linked to common viral pathogens.

The CDR3 is made up of 14 amino acids. With 0 bases removed from V and 6 bases from J, the gap between germline ends came to 8 bases. Per the germline V gene, CDR1 is KGHSH and CDR2 is LQKENI. This chain uses TRBV18 with TRBJ2-2; no clear D. The clonotype was recovered from a young man in good health and CMV-seropositive. Sequencing was carried out using PBMCs. CDR3 nucleotide sequence: TGTGCCAGCTCACCACCTTCACTCCCCGGGGAGCTGTTTTTT. Protein product: CASSPPSLPGELFF.